Listed below are T cell receptor beta chains from one sample, sequenced in a study of cytomegalovirus exposure and HLA in healthy donors. Assay: immunoSEQ multiplex PCR; the TCRdb copy retains only in-frame clones and omits some. Of about 150,000 clones listed, just under 85% are singletons. Sequencing was performed on PBMCs. These receptors were obtained from a girl aged 5 to 17 in good health and CMV-seropositive. Each CDR3 is given with its conserved first and last residue. Each record gives: CDR3 protein, CDR3 DNA, clone size, V gene, J gene, D gene. A D gene is named only where the DNA matches it firmly. Clone size is given for some rows only: seen once, a few or many times, or a class if the clone is expanded.

cdr3_aa: CASSLTGYSNQPQHF
cdr3_nt: TGCGCCAGCAGCTTGACGGGGTATAGCAATCAGCCCCAGCATTTT
clone_size: .
v_call: TRBV5-1
j_call: TRBJ1-5
d_call: .

cdr3_aa: CASSIQSQSSGNTIYF
cdr3_nt: TGTGCCAGTAGTATTCAGTCTCAGTCCTCTGGAAACACCATATATTTT
clone_size: few
v_call: TRBV19
j_call: TRBJ1-3
d_call: .

cdr3_aa: CASSFLPADRGFAEAFF
cdr3_nt: TGTGCCAGCAGCTTCCTTCCGGCTGACAGGGGATTCGCTGAAGCTTTCTTT
clone_size: .
v_call: TRBV5-6
j_call: TRBJ1-1
d_call: TRBD1

cdr3_aa: CASWGRDYGYTF
cdr3_nt: TGTGCCAGCTGGGGGCGCGACTATGGCTACACCTTC
clone_size: few
v_call: TRBV7-8
j_call: TRBJ1-2
d_call: .

cdr3_aa: CASSGTGGVIGYTF
cdr3_nt: TGTGCCAGCAGTGGGACAGGGGGCGTAATAGGCTACACCTTC
clone_size: .
v_call: TRBV2
j_call: TRBJ1-2
d_call: TRBD1

cdr3_aa: CASSPPPGPNYGYTF
cdr3_nt: TGTGCCAGCTCACCACCGCCAGGTCCTAACTATGGCTACACCTTC
clone_size: .
v_call: TRBV18
j_call: TRBJ1-2
d_call: .

cdr3_aa: CASTPREGNTEAFF
cdr3_nt: TGTGCCAGCACTCCCCGGGAAGGGAACACTGAAGCTTTCTTT
clone_size: .
v_call: TRBV6-1
j_call: TRBJ1-1
d_call: .

cdr3_aa: CASSFPDSWGDTEAFF
cdr3_nt: TGTGCCAGCAGCTTTCCGGACAGCTGGGGTGACACTGAAGCTTTCTTT
clone_size: .
v_call: TRBV13
j_call: TRBJ1-1
d_call: .

cdr3_aa: CASSYDEFDYGYTF
cdr3_nt: TGTGCCAGCAGTTATGATGAGTTTGACTATGGCTACACCTTC
clone_size: .
v_call: TRBV6-5
j_call: TRBJ1-2
d_call: .

cdr3_aa: CASSLSGEKLFF
cdr3_nt: TGTGCCAGCAGCCTTAGTGGTGAAAAACTGTTTTTT
clone_size: .
v_call: TRBV7-8
j_call: TRBJ1-4
d_call: .

cdr3_aa: CASQSGGTDTQYF
cdr3_nt: TGCGCCAGCCAGTCGGGGGGCACAGATACGCAGTATTTT
clone_size: few
v_call: TRBV10-1
j_call: TRBJ2-3
d_call: .

cdr3_aa: CASSQVTTANYGYTF
cdr3_nt: TGCGCCAGCAGCCAAGTCACCACAGCTAACTATGGCTACACCTTC
clone_size: .
v_call: TRBV4-1
j_call: TRBJ1-2
d_call: .

cdr3_aa: CASRPGRRGGYEQYF
cdr3_nt: TGTGCCAGCAGACCGGGACGGAGGGGCGGCTACGAGCAGTACTTC
clone_size: .
v_call: TRBV11-3
j_call: TRBJ2-7
d_call: .

cdr3_aa: CASSSMTGGAGEQYF
cdr3_nt: TGTGCCAGCAGCTCTATGACAGGGGGCGCGGGGGAGCAGTACTTC
clone_size: .
v_call: TRBV7-8
j_call: TRBJ2-7
d_call: TRBD1

cdr3_aa: CASSEDRRVNTEAFF
cdr3_nt: TGTGCCAGCAGTGAAGATCGCAGGGTGAACACTGAAGCTTTCTTT
clone_size: .
v_call: TRBV6-1
j_call: TRBJ1-1
d_call: .

cdr3_aa: CASRQVAGGGGYTF
cdr3_nt: TGCGCCAGCAGACAAGTTGCGGGAGGCGGTGGCTACACCTTC
clone_size: few
v_call: TRBV4-1
j_call: TRBJ1-2
d_call: .

cdr3_aa: CASSSYRDIIKSRFNEQFF
cdr3_nt: TGTGCCAGTAGTTCTTACCGGGATATCATCAAATCCCGGTTCAATGAGCAGTTCTTC
clone_size: .
v_call: TRBV19
j_call: TRBJ2-1
d_call: .

cdr3_aa: CASSLFGQSGYEQYF
cdr3_nt: TGTGCCAGCAGTTTATTCGGCCAAAGCGGGTACGAGCAGTACTTC
clone_size: .
v_call: TRBV27
j_call: TRBJ2-7
d_call: .

cdr3_aa: CASGTSGGFGDTQYF
cdr3_nt: TGTGCCAGCGGGACTAGCGGGGGATTTGGAGATACGCAGTATTTT
clone_size: few
v_call: TRBV2
j_call: TRBJ2-3
d_call: TRBD2

cdr3_aa: CASSVGQLNTEAFF
cdr3_nt: TGTGCCAGCAGCGTAGGACAGCTGAACACTGAAGCTTTCTTT
clone_size: .
v_call: TRBV9
j_call: TRBJ1-1
d_call: .

cdr3_aa: CASSWSGNQPQHF
cdr3_nt: TGTGCCAGTAGTTGGTCAGGGAATCAGCCCCAGCATTTT
clone_size: once
v_call: TRBV19
j_call: TRBJ1-5
d_call: .

cdr3_aa: CASSIQGVTYNEQFF
cdr3_nt: TGTGCCAGCAGCATCCAGGGGGTCACCTACAATGAGCAGTTCTTC
clone_size: once
v_call: TRBV6-5
j_call: TRBJ2-1
d_call: TRBD1

cdr3_aa: CASSSQGNEQFF
cdr3_nt: TGCGCCAGCAGCTCACAGGGGAATGAGCAGTTCTTC
clone_size: .
v_call: TRBV5-1
j_call: TRBJ2-1
d_call: TRBD1

cdr3_aa: CASSTPSVGQGNTEAFF
cdr3_nt: TGTGCCAGCAGCACTCCTTCTGTGGGACAGGGGAACACTGAAGCTTTCTTT
clone_size: .
v_call: TRBV9
j_call: TRBJ1-1
d_call: TRBD1

cdr3_aa: CASSVTGGDYNEQFF
cdr3_nt: TGTGCCAGCAGTGTCACAGGGGGCGACTACAATGAGCAGTTCTTC
clone_size: .
v_call: TRBV6-1
j_call: TRBJ2-1
d_call: TRBD1

cdr3_aa: CAISNSGVLGETQYF
cdr3_nt: TGTGCCATCAGTAATAGCGGGGTCCTAGGAGAGACCCAGTACTTC
clone_size: .
v_call: TRBV10-3
j_call: TRBJ2-5
d_call: TRBD2

cdr3_aa: CASSLPRGSRYGYTF
cdr3_nt: TGTGCCAGTAGTCTCCCCCGAGGAAGTCGCTATGGCTACACCTTC
clone_size: .
v_call: TRBV19
j_call: TRBJ1-2
d_call: .